Presented here are 9 T cell receptor beta chains from one specimen sequenced in a study of blood T cell repertoires in COVID-19. Libraries were prepared by immunoSEQ multiplex PCR; TCRdb keeps only in-frame clonotypes and omits some of them. This sample has over 150,000 clones, with roughly nine tenths found just once. Input material: peripheral blood. These receptors all come from a man between 65 and 80 years old with active or convalescent COVID-19.

The chain combines TRBV5-1 with TRBJ2-7; D might be TRBD1 (5 bases). The CDR3 is made up of 16 amino acids. Trimming pared 1 base from V and 0 bases from J, leaving 14 bases between. Germline V gene sequence: CDR1 SGHRS, CDR2 YFSETQ. The DNA for the CDR3 is TGCGCCAGCAGCTTGCTGGGCAGGGCGAGCTCCTACGAGCAGTACTTC. This codes for CASSLLGRASSYEQYF.

The chain uses TRBV20-1 and TRBJ1-5; 7 bases map to TRBD1. Germline lookup yields CDR1 DFQATT and CDR2 SNEGSKA (reference sequence). The CDR3 sequence is 13 residues long. V shed 3 bases, J shed 6 bases, and the junction held 5 bases outside the gene matches. The CDR3 is CSASSGGRQPQHF. CDR3 in DNA: TGCAGTGCTAGTTCAGGGGGTCGTCAGCCCCAGCATTTT.

This clone has only a few counts. V is TRBV6-5 and J is TRBJ1-2; 11 bases line up with TRBD1. Germline CDR1 is MNHEY and CDR2 is SVGAGI. The J segment lost 6 bases and the V segment lost 7 bases, leaving 10 bases of the junction unmatched. This CDR3 has 15 residues. CDR3 amino acids: CASNPGTGGRHGYTF. The CDR3 DNA follows: TGTGCCAGCAACCCCGGGACAGGGGGACGGCATGGCTACACCTTC.

The chain employs TRBV18 and TRBJ1-4; 7 positions match TRBD1. Per germline, CDR1 KGHSH and CDR2 LQKENI. V lost 3 bases, J lost 5 bases, and 3 bases stayed unmatched. The CDR3 is 14 amino acids. Written as DNA, the CDR3 is TGTGCCAGCTCACCCACGACAGGGAATGAAAAACTGTTTTTT. As protein: CASSPTTGNEKLFF.

The chain has TRBV4-1 and TRBJ1-1; D is unclear. CDR1 is MGHRA, CDR2 YSYEKL, per germline. Trimming pared 0 bases from V and 0 bases from J, leaving 8 bases between. The CDR3 is made up of 15 amino acids. The DNA of the CDR3 is TGCGCCAGCAGCCAAGAGATCGGGATGAACACTGAAGCTTTCTTT. Translating gives CASSQEIGMNTEAFF.

V gene TRBV5-4 combines with J gene TRBJ2-2; 8 positions match TRBD1. J was trimmed by 4 bases and V by 4 bases; bases with no gene match: 6. Germline CDR1 reads SGHNT; CDR2 reads YYREEE (reference sequence). The CDR3 extends over 15 amino acids. In DNA, the CDR3 is TGTGCCAGCAGCCAGGACAGGGAATTCACCGGGGAGCTGTTTTTT. Protein: CASSQDREFTGELFF. The variable domain in full, with the rest retrieved from reference TRBV5-4 and TRBJ2-2, is ETGVTQSPTHLIKTRGQQVTLRCSSQSGHNTVSWYQQALGQGPQFIFQYYREEENGRGNFPPRFSGLQFPNYSSELNVNALELDDSALYLCASSQDREFTGELFFGEGSRLTVL.

This rearrangement joins TRBV15 to TRBJ2-1, with 13 bases identical to TRBD2. Germline lookup yields CDR1 LNHNV and CDR2 YYDKDF (reference sequence). CDR3 size: 19 residues. Unmatched junction bases numbered 12, after V lost 5 bases and J lost 2 bases. The CDR3 coding sequence is TGTGCCACCAGCCCCCGGGGACTAGCGGGAAAGCAAACCTACAATGAGCAGTTCTTC. Protein product: CATSPRGLAGKQTYNEQFF.

The gene calls are TRBV5-4 and TRBJ1-5; D is unresolved. Germline lookup yields CDR1 SGHNT and CDR2 YYREEE (reference sequence). V was clipped by 0 bases and J by 9 bases, with 13 bases between them. The CDR3 runs 14 residues. CDR3 nucleotides: TGTGCCAGCAGCTTGGATGGGCTGCTGCGGCCCCAGCATTTT. Its translation: CASSLDGLLRPQHF.

The chain carries TRBV5-1 and TRBJ2-3; possible D gene TRBD2, 5 bases. The CDR3 length is 12 residues. Deletions cut 2 bases from V and 10 bases from J, with 11 bases between. The germline V gene has CDR1 SGHRS and CDR2 YFSETQ. CDR3 loop: CASSLTDSAQYF. CDR3 DNA: TGCGCCAGCAGCTTAACGGACTCGGCGCAGTATTTT.